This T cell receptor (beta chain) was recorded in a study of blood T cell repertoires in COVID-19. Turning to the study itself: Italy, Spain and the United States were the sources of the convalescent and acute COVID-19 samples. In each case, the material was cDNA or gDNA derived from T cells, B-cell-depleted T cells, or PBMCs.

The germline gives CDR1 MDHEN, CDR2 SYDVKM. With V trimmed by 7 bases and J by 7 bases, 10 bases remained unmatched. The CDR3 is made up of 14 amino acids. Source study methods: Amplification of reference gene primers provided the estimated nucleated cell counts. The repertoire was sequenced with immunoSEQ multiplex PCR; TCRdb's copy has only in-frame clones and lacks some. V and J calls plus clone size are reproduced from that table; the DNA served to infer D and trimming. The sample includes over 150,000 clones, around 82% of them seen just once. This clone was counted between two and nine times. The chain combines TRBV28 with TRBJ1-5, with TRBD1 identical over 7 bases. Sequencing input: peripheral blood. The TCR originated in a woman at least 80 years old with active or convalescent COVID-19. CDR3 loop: CASTWDRGYQPQHF. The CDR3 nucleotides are TGTGCCAGCACCTGGGACAGAGGGTACCAGCCCCAGCATTTT. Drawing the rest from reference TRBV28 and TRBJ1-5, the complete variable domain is DVKVTQSSRYLVKRTGEKVFLECVQDMDHENMFWYRQDPGLGLRLIYFSYDVKMKEKGDIPEGYSVSREKKERFSLILESASTNQTSMYLCASTWDRGYQPQHFGDGTRLSIL.